This T cell receptor (beta chain) was sequenced for a study of blood T cell repertoires in COVID-19. Study-level background: Whether acute or convalescent, the COVID-19 samples came from the United States, Italy and Spain. T cells, B-cell-depleted T cells, or PBMCs supplied cDNA or gDNA.

Trimming removed 9 bases from V and 2 bases from J, with 6 bases in between. The CDR3 has 11 residues. Per the authors' pipeline: Reference gene primers were amplified, and this amplification served to estimate nucleated cell counts. Only in-frame clones appear in the TCRdb table, and some are missing; sequencing was by immunoSEQ multiplex PCR. D and trimming come from the DNA, and the V and J calls and clone size come from that table. The sample comprises fewer than 100,000 clones, around 87% of which are singletons, and about 5% rests with the top ten. This clonotype originated in a woman older than 75 with acute or convalescent COVID-19. The source material was peripheral blood. The genes are TRBV23-1 and TRBJ2-3; D unresolved. TRBV23-1 is sorted into the ORF group, with uncertain function. This chain's CDR3 is CARGDTDTQYF. In DNA form, the CDR3 reads TGCGCCAGGGGCGACACAGATACGCAGTATTTT.